This T cell receptor beta chain was profiled in a study of shared clonotypes between healthy human individuals. Libraries were prepared by immunoSEQ multiplex PCR; TCRdb keeps only in-frame clonotypes and omits some of them. The profile shows about 1.5 million clones, under 99% of them singletons. V shed 7 bases and J 6 bases; nucleotides not matched to a gene: 10. CDR1 SGHNT and CDR2 YYREEE come from the germline V gene (reference sequence). This CDR3 spans 13 amino acids. In the CD4+ fraction, cells were divided into CD45RA+ naive and CD45RA-negative memory subsets. Sample: naive CD4+ T cells sorted from blood. The subset here: CD45RA+ positively selected. The chain has TRBV5-4 and TRBJ2-7, with 7 bases matching TRBD1. This TCR derives from a man aged 25 to 45 in good health. CDR3 coding DNA: TGTGCCAGCGGAATAACAGGGGTACCCGAGCAGTACTTC. Residues: CASGITGVPEQYF.